This T cell receptor beta chain was observed in a study of cytomegalovirus exposure and HLA in healthy donors. Findings of the study overall: 16,951 TCR beta sequences were associated with HLA alleles at 0.05 false discovery rate in a later analysis.

Regarding this clone: Antigen: not known.

The PCR contained 60 Vbeta and 13 Jbeta primers. TCRdb's copy holds only in-frame clones and misses some; the assay was immunoSEQ multiplex PCR. The repertoire holds roughly 90,000 clones, with roughly four fifths as singletons. The CDR3 has 14 residues. Germline V gene lookup returns CDR1 ENHRY and CDR2 SYGVKD. The germline V and J ends were trimmed by 2 bases and 3 bases, with 11 bases remaining between them. The clonotype originates from a young man in good health and CMV-seropositive. Material for sequencing was PBMCs. The J gene is TRBJ2-7, the V gene TRBV10-3, with D maybe TRBD2 (7 bases). CDR3 DNA: TGTGCCATCAGTGAGCGGGGGGCTGGCTACGAGCAGTACTTC. It is translated as CAISERGAGYEQYF.